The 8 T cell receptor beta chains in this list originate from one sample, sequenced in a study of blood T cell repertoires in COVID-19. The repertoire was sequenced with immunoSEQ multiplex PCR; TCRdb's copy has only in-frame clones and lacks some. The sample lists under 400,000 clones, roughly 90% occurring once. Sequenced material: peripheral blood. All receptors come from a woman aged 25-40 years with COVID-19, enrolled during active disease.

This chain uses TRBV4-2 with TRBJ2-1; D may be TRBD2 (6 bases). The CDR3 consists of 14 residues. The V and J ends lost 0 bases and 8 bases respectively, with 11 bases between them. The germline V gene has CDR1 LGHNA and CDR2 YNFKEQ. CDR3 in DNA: TGTGCCAGCAGCCAAGATAGGACTACCGATGAGCAGTTCTTC. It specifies CASSQDRTTDEQFF.

CDR3 residues: CASSSQPGQQGTEAFF. The CDR3 DNA is TGCGCCAGCAGCTCCCAACCCGGTCAACAGGGGACTGAAGCTTTCTTT. The V gene is TRBV5-1, the J gene TRBJ1-1; 7 positions agree with TRBD1. The CDR3 is made up of 16 amino acids. The germline V gene has CDR1 SGHRS and CDR2 YFSETQ. V lost 3 bases and J lost 5; bases outside the gene matches: 13.

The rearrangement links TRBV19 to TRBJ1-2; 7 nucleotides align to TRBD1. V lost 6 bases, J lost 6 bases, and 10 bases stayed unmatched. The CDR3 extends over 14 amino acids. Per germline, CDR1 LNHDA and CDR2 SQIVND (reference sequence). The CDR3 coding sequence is TGTGCCAGTAGCACAAAACAGGGGAGGCATGGCTACACCTTC. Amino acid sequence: CASSTKQGRHGYTF.

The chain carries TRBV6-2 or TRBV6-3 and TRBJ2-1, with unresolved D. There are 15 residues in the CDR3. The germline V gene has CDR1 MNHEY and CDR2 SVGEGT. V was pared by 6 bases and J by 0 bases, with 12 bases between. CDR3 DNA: TGTGCCAGCAGCACACCCTTCAGCTCCTACAATGAGCAGTTCTTC. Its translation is CASSTPFSSYNEQFF.

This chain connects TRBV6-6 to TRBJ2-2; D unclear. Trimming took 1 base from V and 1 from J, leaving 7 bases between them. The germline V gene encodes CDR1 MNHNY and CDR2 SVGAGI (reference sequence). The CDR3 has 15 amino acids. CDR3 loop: CASSYLDLNTGELFF. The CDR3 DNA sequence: TGTGCCAGCAGTTACTTAGACTTGAACACCGGGGAGCTGTTTTTT.

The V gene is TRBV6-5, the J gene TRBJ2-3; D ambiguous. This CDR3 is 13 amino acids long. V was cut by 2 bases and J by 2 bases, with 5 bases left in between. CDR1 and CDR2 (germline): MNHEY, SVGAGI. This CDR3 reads CASSYTFTDTQYF. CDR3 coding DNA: TGTGCCAGCAGTTACACATTCACAGATACGCAGTATTTT.

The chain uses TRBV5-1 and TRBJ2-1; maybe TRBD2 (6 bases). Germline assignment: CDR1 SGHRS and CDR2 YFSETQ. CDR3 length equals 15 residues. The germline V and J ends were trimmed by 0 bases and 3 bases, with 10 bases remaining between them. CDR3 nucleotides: TGCGCCAGCAGCTTGGAAGCGGGTTTCTACAATGAGCAGTTCTTC. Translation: CASSLEAGFYNEQFF.

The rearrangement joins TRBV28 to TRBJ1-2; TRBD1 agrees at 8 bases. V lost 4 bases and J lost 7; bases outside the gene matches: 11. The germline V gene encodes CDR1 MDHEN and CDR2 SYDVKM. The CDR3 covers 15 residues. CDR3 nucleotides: TGTGCCAGCAGTTCCCGGACAGGGTGGGCGACTGGCTACACCTTC. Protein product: CASSSRTGWATGYTF.